What follows is one T cell receptor beta chain and its context. Its antigen remains unknown. The germline V gene has CDR1 MRHNA and CDR2 SNTAGT. The V gene lost 6 bases and the J gene lost 8 bases, with 14 bases spanning the gap. The CDR3 totals 13 residues. A second PCR of roughly 7 to 11 cycles used a sample-barcoded 5' primer and a J-beta primer mix. TCRdb reprocessed the 5' RACE reads with MiXCR, giving one entry per CDR3 protein. The table has 500,000 to 700,000 distinct CDR3 sequences, approximately 30% seen once. The data belong to a study of blood T cells in healthy people across ages. Regarding the study as a whole: There were more naive CD4+ cells and higher diversity in long-lived donors than in aged donors.

Samples each yielded at least 6 micrograms of total RNA. The sequence was obtained from a woman of 80 years or more in good health. The sample taken for sequencing was blood. This sequence joins TRBV6-4 and TRBJ2-1, with a weak D call TRBD1 (5 bases). The CDR3 sequence: CASSQGTIDEQFF. CDR3 sequence (DNA): TGTGCCAGCAGCCAGGGTACGATCGATGAGCAGTTCTTC.